This T cell receptor beta chain was recorded in a study of cytomegalovirus exposure and HLA in healthy donors. On the study more broadly: An early release of data contained approximately 80 million unique TCRs, which came from HLA-typed donors.

Trimming removed 4 bases from V and 0 bases from J, with 11 bases in between. The CDR3 has 15 residues. CDR1 SGDLS and CDR2 YYNGEE come from the germline V gene. 60 Vbeta and 13 Jbeta primers were used in PCR. Measured with immunoSEQ multiplex PCR; TCRdb has only the in-frame clones, and not every one. The table records some 140,000 clones, approximately 80% of them present only once. Sequenced: PBMCs. The V gene is TRBV9, the J gene TRBJ1-5; no reliable D call. The sequence derives from a man younger than 40 in good health and CMV-seropositive. For the CDR3, the DNA is TGTGCCAGCAGCCCCTCCTTAGATAGCAATCAGCCCCAGCATTTT. Its protein product is CASSPSLDSNQPQHF.